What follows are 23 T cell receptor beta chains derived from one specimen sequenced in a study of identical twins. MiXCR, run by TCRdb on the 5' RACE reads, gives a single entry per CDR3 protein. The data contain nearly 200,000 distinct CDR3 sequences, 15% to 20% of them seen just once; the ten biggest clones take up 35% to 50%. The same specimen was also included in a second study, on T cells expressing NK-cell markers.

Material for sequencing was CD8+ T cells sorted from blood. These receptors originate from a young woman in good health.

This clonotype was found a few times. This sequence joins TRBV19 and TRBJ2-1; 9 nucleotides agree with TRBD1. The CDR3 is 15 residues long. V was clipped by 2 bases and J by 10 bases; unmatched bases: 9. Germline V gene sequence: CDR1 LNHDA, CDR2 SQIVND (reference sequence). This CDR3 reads CASSIIGTGKAEQFF. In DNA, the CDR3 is TGTGCCAGTAGTATAATAGGGACAGGGAAAGCGGAGCAGTTCTTC.

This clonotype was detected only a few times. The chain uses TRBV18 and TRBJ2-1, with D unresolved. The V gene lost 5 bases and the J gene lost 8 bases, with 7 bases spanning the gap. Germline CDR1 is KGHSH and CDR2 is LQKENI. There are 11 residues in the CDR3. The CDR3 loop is CASSTGYEQFF. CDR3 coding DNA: TGTGCCAGCTCAACCGGGTATGAGCAGTTCTTC.

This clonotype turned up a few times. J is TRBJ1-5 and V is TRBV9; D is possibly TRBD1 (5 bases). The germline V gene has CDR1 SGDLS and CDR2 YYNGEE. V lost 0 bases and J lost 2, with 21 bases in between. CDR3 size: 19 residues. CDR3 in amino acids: CASSVAQSVGAWGNQPQHF. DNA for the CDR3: TGTGCCAGCAGCGTAGCCCAGTCGGTCGGGGCTTGGGGCAATCAGCCCCAGCATTTT. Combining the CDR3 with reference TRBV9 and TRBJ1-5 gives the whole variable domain DSGVTQTPKHLITATGQRVTLRCSPRSGDLSVYWYQQSLDQGLQFLIQYYNGEERAKGNILERFSAQQFPDLHSELNLSSLELGDSALYFCASSVAQSVGAWGNQPQHFGDGTRLSIL.

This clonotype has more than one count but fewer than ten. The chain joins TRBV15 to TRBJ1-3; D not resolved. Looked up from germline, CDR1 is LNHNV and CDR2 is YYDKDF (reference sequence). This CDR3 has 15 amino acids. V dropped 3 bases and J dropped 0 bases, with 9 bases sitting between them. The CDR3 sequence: CATSSAFFSGNTIYF. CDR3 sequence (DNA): TGTGCCACCAGCAGTGCTTTTTTCTCTGGAAACACCATATATTTT.

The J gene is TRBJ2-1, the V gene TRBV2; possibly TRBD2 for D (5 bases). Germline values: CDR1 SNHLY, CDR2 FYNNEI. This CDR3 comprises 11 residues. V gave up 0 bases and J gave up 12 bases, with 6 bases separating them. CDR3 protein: CASSEATMQFF. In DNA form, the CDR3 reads TGTGCCAGCAGTGAAGCGACTATGCAGTTCTTC.

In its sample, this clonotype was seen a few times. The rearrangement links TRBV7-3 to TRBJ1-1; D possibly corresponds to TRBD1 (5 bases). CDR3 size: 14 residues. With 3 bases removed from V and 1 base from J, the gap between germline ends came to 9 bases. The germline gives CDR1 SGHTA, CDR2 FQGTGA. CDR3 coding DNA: TGTGCCAGCAGCTTCGGGACCAAGAACACTGAAGCTTTCTTT. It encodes CASSFGTKNTEAFF.

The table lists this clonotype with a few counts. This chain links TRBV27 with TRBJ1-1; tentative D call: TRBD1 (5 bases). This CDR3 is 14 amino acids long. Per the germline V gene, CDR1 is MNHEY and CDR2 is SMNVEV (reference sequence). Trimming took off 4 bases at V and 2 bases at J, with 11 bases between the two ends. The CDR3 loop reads CASSSFDRNTEAFF. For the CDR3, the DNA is TGTGCCAGCAGTTCCTTCGACAGAAACACTGAAGCTTTCTTT.

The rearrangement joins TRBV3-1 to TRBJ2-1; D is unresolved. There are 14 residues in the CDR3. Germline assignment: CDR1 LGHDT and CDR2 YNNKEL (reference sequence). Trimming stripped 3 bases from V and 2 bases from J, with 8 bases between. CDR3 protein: CASSQTDTYNEQFF. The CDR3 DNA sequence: TGTGCCAGCAGCCAGACGGATACCTACAATGAGCAGTTCTTC.

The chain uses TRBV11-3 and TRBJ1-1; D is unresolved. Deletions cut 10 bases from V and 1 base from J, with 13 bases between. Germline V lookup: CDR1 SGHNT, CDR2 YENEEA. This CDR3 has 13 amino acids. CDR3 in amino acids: CATRLEQNTEAFF. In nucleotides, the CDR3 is TGTGCCACCCGATTGGAGCAGAACACTGAAGCTTTCTTT.

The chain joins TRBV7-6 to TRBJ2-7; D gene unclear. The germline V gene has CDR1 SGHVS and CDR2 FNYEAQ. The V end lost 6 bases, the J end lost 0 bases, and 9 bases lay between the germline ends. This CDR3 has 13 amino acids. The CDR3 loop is CASSKDHSYEQYF. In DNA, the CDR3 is TGTGCCAGCAGTAAGGACCACTCCTACGAGCAGTACTTC.

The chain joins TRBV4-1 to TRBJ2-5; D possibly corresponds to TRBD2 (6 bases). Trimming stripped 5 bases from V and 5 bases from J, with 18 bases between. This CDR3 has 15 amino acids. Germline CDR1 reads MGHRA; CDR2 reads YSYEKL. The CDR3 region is CASSSEAWEEETQYF. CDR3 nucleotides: TGCGCCAGCAGCTCAGAGGCTTGGGAGGAGGAGACCCAGTACTTC.

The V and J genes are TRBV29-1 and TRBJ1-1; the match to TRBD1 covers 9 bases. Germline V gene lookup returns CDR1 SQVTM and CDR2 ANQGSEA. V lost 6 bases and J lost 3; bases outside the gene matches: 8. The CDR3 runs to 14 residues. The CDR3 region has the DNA TGCAGCGTGAGGGGGACAGGGTTTCACACTGAAGCTTTCTTT. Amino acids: CSVRGTGFHTEAFF.

DNA of the CDR3: TGCAGTGCTAGCGGGGTTTTTAGCGGGACCTACGAGCAGTACTTC. It is translated as CSASGVFSGTYEQYF. The J gene is TRBJ2-7, the V gene TRBV20-1, with 8 nucleotides matching TRBD2. The junction had 9 bases not matched to a gene; V was cut back by 3 bases and J by 2 bases. The V gene's germline CDR1 is DFQATT and CDR2 SNEGSKA (reference sequence). CDR3 length: 15 amino acids.

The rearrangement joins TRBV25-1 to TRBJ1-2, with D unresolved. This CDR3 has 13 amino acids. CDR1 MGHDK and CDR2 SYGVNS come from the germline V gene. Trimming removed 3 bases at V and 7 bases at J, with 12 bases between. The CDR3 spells CASSDWVEFGYTF. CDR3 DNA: TGTGCCAGCAGTGATTGGGTTGAGTTTGGCTACACCTTC.

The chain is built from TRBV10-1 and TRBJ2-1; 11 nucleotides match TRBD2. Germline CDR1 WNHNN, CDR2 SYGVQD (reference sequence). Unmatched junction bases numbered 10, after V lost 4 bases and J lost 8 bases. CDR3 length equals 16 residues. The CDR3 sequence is CASSGLAGGPQDEQFF. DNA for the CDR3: TGCGCCAGCAGTGGCTTAGCGGGGGGGCCGCAGGATGAGCAGTTCTTC.

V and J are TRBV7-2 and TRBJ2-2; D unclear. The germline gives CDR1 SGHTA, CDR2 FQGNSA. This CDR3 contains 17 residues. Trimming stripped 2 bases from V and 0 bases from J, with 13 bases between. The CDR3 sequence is CASSLRRARSNTGELFF. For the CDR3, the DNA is TGTGCCAGCAGCTTAAGAAGGGCCCGGTCGAACACCGGGGAGCTGTTTTTT.

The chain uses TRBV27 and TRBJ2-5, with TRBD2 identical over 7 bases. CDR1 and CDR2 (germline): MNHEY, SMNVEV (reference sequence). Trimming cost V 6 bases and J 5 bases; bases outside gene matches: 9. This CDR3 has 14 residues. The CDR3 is CASSPGLVLETQYF. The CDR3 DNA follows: TGTGCCAGCAGCCCCGGACTAGTTTTGGAGACCCAGTACTTC.

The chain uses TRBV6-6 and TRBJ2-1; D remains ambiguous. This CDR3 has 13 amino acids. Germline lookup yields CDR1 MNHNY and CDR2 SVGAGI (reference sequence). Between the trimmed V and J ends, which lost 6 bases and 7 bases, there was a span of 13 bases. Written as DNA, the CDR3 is TGTGCCAGCAGGATAACTGGCGATAATGAGCAGTTCTTC. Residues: CASRITGDNEQFF.

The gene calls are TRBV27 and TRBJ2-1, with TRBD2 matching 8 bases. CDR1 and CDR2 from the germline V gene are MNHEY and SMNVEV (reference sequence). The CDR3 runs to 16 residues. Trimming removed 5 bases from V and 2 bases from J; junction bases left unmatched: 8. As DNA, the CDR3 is TGTGCCAGCAGTCTTCCGGGGGGGGGACCCTACAATGAGCAGTTCTTC. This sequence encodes CASSLPGGGPYNEQFF.

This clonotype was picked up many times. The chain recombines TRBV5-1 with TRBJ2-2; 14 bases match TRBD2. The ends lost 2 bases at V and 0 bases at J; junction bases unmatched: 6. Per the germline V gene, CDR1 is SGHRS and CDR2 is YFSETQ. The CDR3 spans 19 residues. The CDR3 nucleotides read TGCGCCAGCAGCTTTGCGGGACTAGCGGGGGTCTCGAACACCGGGGAGCTGTTTTTT. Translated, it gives CASSFAGLAGVSNTGELFF.

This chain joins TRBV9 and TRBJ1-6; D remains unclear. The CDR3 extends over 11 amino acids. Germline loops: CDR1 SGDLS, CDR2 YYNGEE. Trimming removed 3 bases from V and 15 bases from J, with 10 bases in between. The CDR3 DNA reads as TGTGCCAGCAGCGGGGATCGTATCCTCCACTTT. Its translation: CASSGDRILHF.

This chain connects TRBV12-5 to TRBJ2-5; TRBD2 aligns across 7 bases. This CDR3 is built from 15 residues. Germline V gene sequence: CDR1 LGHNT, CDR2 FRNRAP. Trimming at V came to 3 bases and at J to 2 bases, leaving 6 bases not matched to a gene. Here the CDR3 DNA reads TGTGCTAGTGGTTTATCTAGCGGTCCACAAGAGACCCAGTACTTC. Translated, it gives CASGLSSGPQETQYF. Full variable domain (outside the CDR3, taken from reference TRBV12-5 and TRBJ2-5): DARVTQTPRHKVTEMGQEVTMRCQPILGHNTVFWYRQTMMQGLELLAYFRNRAPLDDSGMPKDRFSAEMPDATLATLKIQPSEPRDSAVYFCASGLSSGPQETQYFGPGTRLLVL.

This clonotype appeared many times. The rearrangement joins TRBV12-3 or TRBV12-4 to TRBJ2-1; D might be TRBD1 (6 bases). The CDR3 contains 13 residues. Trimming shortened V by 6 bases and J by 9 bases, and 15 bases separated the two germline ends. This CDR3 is CASRPGQIVEQFF. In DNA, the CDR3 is TGTGCCAGCAGGCCTGGACAGATAGTTGAGCAGTTCTTC.